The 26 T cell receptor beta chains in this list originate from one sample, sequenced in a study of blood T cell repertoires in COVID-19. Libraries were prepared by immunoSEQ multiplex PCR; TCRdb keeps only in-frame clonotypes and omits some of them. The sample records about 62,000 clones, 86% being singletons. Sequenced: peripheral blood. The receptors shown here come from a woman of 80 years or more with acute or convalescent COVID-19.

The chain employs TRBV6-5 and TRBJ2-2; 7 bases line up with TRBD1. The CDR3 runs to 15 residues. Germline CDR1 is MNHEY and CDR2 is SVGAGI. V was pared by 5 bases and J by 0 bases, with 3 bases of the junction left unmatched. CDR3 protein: CASSRQGTNTGELFF. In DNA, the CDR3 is TGTGCCAGCAGTCGACAGGGAACGAACACCGGGGAGCTGTTTTTT.

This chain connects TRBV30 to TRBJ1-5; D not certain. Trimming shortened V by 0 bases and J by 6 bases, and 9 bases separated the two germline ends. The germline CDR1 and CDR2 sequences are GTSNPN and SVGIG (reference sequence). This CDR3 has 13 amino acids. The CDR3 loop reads CAWSVSGSQPQHF. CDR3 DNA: TGTGCCTGGAGTGTATCGGGGTCTCAGCCCCAGCATTTT. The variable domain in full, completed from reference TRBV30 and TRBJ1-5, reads SQTIHQWPATLVQPVGSPLSLECTVEGTSNPNLYWYRQAAGRGLQLLFYSVGIGQISSEVPQNLSASRPQDRQFILSSKKLLLSDSGFYLCAWSVSGSQPQHFGDGTRLSIL.

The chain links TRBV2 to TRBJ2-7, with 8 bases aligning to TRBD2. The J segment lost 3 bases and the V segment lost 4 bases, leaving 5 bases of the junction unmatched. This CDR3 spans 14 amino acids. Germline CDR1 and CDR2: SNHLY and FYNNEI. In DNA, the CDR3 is TGTGCCAGCAGTGGCCAAAGCGGGAGCTACGAGCAGTACTTC. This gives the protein CASSGQSGSYEQYF.

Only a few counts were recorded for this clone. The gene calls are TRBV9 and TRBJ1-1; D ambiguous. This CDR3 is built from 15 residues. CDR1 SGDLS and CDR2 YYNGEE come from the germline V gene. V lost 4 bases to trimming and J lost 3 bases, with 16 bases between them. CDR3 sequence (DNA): TGTGCCAGCAGCCCTCAGACGGAGAGGGACACTGAAGCTTTCTTT. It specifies CASSPQTERDTEAFF.

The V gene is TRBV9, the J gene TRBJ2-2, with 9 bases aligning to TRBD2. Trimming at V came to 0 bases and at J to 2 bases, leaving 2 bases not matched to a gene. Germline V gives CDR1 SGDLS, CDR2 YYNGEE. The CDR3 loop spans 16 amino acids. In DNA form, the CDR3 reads TGTGCCAGCAGCGTAGCTGGGACTAGCAACACCGGGGAGCTGTTTTTT. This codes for CASSVAGTSNTGELFF.

The CDR3 here is CAWSGIPGLVTDTQYF. The DNA of the CDR3 is TGTGCCTGGAGTGGGATTCCGGGACTTGTCACAGATACGCAGTATTTT. The V gene is TRBV30, the J gene TRBJ2-3, with D maybe TRBD2 (6 bases). The length of the CDR3 is 16 residues. Trimming shortened V by 1 base and J by 2 bases, and 16 bases separated the two germline ends. The V gene's germline CDR1 is GTSNPN and CDR2 SVGIG (reference sequence).

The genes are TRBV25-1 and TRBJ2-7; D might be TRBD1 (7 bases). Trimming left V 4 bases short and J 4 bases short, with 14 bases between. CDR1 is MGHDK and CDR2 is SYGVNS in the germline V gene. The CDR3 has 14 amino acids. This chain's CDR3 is CASSGNRGGYEQYF. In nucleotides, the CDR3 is TGTGCCAGCAGTGGTAACAGGGGAGGATACGAGCAGTACTTC.

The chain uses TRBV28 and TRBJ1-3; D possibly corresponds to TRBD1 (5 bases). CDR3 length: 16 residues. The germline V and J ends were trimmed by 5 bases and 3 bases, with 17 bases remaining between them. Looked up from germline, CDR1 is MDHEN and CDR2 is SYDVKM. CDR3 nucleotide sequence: TGTGCCAGCAGTCTAGCGGGAGGGGCACTTGGAAACACCATATATTTT. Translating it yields CASSLAGGALGNTIYF.

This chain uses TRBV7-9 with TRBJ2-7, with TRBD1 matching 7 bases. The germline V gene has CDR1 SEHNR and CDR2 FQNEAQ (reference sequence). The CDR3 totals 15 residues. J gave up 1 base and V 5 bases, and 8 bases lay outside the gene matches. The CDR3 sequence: CASSARDSFSYEQYF. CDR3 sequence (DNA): TGTGCCAGCAGCGCGAGGGACAGCTTTTCCTACGAGCAGTACTTC.

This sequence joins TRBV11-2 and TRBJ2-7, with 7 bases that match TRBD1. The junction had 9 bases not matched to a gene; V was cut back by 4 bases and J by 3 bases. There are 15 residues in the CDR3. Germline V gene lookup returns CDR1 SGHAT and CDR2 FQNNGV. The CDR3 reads CASSYHRDSGYEQYF. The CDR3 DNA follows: TGTGCCAGCAGCTATCACCGGGACAGTGGCTACGAGCAGTACTTC.

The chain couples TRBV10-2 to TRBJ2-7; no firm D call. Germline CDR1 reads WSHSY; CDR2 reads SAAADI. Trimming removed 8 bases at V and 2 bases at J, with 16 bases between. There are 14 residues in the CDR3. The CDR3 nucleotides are TGCGCCAGCGGCCGTGGAGTTGTTCCCTACGAGCAGTACTTC. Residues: CASGRGVVPYEQYF.

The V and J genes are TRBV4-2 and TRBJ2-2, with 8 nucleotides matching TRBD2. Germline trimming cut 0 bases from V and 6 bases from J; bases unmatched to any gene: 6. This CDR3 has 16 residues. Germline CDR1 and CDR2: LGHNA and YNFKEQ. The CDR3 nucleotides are TGTGCCAGCAGCCAAGATGGGACTAGAAGGGCCGGGGAGCTGTTTTTT. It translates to CASSQDGTRRAGELFF.

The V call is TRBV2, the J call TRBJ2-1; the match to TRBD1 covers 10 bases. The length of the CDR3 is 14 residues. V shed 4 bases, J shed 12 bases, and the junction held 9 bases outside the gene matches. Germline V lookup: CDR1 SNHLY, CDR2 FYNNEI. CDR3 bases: TGTGCCAGCAGTGGGGACAGGGGCGGAGAGGTGCAGTTCTTC. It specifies CASSGDRGGEVQFF.

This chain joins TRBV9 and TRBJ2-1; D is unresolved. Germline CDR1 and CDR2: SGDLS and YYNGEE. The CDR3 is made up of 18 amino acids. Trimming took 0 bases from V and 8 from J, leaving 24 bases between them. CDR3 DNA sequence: TGTGCCAGCAGCGTAGATTTGAAACCCGCCAGAGGAGAGCATGAGCAGTTCTTC. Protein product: CASSVDLKPARGEHEQFF.

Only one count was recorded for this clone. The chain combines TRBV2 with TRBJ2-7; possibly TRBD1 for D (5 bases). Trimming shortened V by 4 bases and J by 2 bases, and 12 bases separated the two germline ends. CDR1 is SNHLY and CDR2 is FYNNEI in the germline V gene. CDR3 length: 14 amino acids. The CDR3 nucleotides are TGTGCCAGCAGTGCCGGGCAGGGAACCTACGAGCAGTACTTC. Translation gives CASSAGQGTYEQYF.

The DNA of the CDR3 is TGTGCCAGCAGTTTGAACAGGGCCTATGGCTACACCTTC. Translation gives CASSLNRAYGYTF. The rearrangement links TRBV27 to TRBJ1-2; tentatively, D is TRBD1 (6 bases). V lost 3 bases, J lost 4 bases, and 9 bases lay in between. Germline-derived CDR1 and CDR2 are MNHEY and SMNVEV (reference sequence). The CDR3 is 13 amino acids.

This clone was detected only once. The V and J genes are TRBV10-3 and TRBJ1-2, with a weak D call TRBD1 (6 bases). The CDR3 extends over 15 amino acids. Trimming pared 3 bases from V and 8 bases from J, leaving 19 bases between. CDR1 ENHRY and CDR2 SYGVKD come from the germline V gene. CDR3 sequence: CAISEGGSVPIGYTF. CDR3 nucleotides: TGTGCCATCAGTGAAGGGGGATCGGTTCCTATAGGCTACACCTTC.

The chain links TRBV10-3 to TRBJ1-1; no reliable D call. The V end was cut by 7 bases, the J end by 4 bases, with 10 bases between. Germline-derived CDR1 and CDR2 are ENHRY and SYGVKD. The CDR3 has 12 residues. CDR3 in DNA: TGTGCCATCATGACCCCGGGCACTGAAGCTTTCTTT. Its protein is CAIMTPGTEAFF.

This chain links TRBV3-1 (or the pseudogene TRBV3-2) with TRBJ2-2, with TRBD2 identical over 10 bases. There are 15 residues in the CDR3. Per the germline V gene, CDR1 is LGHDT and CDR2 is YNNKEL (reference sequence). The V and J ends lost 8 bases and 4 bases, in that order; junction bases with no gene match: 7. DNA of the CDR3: TGTGCCAGCCGAAAACTAGCGGGAACCACCGGGGAGCTGTTTTTT. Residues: CASRKLAGTTGELFF.

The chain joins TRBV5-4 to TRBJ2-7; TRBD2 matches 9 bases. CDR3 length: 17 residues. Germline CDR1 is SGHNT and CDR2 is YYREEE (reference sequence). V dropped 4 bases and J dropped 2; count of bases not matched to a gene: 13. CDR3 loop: CASSGRGGRASAYEQYF. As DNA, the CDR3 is TGTGCCAGCAGCGGGCGCGGCGGGAGGGCCTCCGCCTACGAGCAGTACTTC.

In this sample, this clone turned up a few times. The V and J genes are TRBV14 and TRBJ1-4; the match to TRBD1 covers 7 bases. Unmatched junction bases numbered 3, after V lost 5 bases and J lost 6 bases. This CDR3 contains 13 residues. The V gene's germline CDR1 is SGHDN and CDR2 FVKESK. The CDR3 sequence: CASSSGTDEKLFF. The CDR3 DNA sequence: TGTGCCAGCAGCTCCGGGACAGATGAAAAACTGTTTTTT.

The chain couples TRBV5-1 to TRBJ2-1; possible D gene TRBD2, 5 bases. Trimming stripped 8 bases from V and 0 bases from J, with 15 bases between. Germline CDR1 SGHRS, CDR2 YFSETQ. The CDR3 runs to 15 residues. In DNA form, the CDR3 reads TGCGCCAGTTCCAGGCTGGGGAGCTCCTACAATGAGCAGTTCTTC. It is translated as CASSRLGSSYNEQFF.

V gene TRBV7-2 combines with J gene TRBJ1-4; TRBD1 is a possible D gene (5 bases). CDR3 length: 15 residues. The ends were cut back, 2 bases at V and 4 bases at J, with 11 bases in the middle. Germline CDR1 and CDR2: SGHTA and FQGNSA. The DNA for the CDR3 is TGTGCCAGCAGCTTACTTGGGGGGATTAATGAAAAACTGTTTTTT. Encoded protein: CASSLLGGINEKLFF.

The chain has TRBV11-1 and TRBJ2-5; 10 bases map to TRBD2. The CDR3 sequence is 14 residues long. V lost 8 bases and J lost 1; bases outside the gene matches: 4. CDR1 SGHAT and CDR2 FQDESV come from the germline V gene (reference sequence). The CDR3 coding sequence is TGTGCCAGCGGGAAGCGGGGGGGCCAAGAGACCCAGTACTTC. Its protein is CASGKRGGQETQYF.

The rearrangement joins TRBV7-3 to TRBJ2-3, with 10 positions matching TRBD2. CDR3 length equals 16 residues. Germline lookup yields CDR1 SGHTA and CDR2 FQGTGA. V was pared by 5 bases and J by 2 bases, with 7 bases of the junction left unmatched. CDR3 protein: CASSLKAGGNTDTQYF. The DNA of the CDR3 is TGTGCCAGCAGCCTAAAAGCGGGAGGGAACACAGATACGCAGTATTTT. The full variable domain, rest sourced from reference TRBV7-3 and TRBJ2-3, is GAGVSQTPSNKVTEKGKYVELRCDPISGHTALYWYRQSLGQGPEFLIYFQGTGAADDSGLPNDRFFAVRPEGSVSTLKIQRTERGDSAVYLCASSLKAGGNTDTQYFGPGTRLTVL.

CDR3 coding DNA: TGTGCCAGCAGTGAAGCTTCAAGCGGGGGGGCCGGTTTACCTCAAGAGACCCAGTACTTC. It yields the protein CASSEASSGGAGLPQETQYF. The chain couples TRBV6-1 to TRBJ2-5, with TRBD2 identical over 10 bases. This CDR3 spans 20 amino acids. V lost 0 bases and J lost 2; bases outside the gene matches: 15. The germline CDR1 and CDR2 sequences are MNHNS and SASEGT.